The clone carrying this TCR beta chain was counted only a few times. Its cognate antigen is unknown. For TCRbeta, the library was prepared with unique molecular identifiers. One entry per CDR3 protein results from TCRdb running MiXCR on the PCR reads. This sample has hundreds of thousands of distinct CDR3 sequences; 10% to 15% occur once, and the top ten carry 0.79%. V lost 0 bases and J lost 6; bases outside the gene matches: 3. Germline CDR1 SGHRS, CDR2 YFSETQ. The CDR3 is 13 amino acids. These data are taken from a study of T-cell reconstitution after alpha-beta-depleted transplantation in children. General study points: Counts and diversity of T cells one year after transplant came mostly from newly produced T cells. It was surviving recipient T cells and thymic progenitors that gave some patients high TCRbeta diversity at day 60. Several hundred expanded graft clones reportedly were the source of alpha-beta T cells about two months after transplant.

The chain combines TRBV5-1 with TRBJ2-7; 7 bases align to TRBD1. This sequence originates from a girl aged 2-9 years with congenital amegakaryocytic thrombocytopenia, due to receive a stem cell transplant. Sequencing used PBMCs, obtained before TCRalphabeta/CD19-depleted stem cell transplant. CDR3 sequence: CASSLETGFEQYF. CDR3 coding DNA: TGCGCCAGCAGCTTGGAGACAGGGTTCGAGCAGTACTTC.